The 8 T cell receptor beta chains below all came from one sample that was sequenced in a study of T cell responses to AZD1222 COVID-19 vaccine. Libraries were prepared by immunoSEQ multiplex PCR; TCRdb keeps only in-frame clonotypes and omits some of them. The data contain around 110,000 clones, about nine tenths of them singletons. Specimen: peripheral blood, collected 28 days after the second AZD1222 dose. The source is an adult who received the AZD1222 COVID-19 vaccine.

This clone appeared a single time. This rearrangement joins TRBV7-9 to TRBJ1-1; no clear D gene. Germline V gives CDR1 SEHNR, CDR2 FQNEAQ (reference sequence). This CDR3 region has 11 residues. V was cut by 5 bases and J by 8 bases, with 9 bases left in between. CDR3: CASSAWKEAFF. In nucleotides, the CDR3 is TGTGCCAGCAGCGCCTGGAAGGAAGCTTTCTTT.

This chain uses TRBV3-1 (or the pseudogene TRBV3-2) with TRBJ2-2; D is unclear. Germline CDR1 reads LGHDT; CDR2 reads YNNKEL (reference sequence). The CDR3 is made up of 14 amino acids. The V gene lost 1 base and the J gene lost 7 bases, with 10 bases spanning the gap. DNA of the CDR3: TGTGCCAGCAGCCAAGGGCAGACATACGGGGAGCTGTTTTTT. Its protein is CASSQGQTYGELFF.

The chain is built from TRBV27 and TRBJ1-4, with 12 bases matching TRBD1. Losses at the gene ends were 3 bases for V and 7 bases for J; bases not matched to a gene: 12. Germline CDR1 MNHEY, CDR2 SMNVEV (reference sequence). The CDR3 is 18 residues long. In nucleotides, the CDR3 is TGTGCCAGCAGTTTGTCCGGGACAGGGGGCTCATCTGGTGAAAAACTGTTTTTT. Its translation: CASSLSGTGGSSGEKLFF.

V gene TRBV15 combines with J gene TRBJ2-2, with 7 bases matching TRBD2. V trimming: 1 base; J trimming: 1 base; junction bases outside the gene matches: 3. This CDR3 spans 16 amino acids. From germline, CDR1 is LNHNV and CDR2 YYDKDF (reference sequence). The CDR3 bases are TGTGCCACCAGCAGAGTTGGCGGGGGGAACACCGGGGAGCTGTTTTTT. Translation gives CATSRVGGGNTGELFF.

The J gene is TRBJ1-4, the V gene TRBV28, with D uncertain. Trimming removed 2 bases at V and 8 bases at J, with 9 bases between. This CDR3 contains 13 residues. CDR1 is MDHEN, CDR2 SYDVKM, per germline. For the CDR3, the DNA is TGTGCCAGCAGTTTAGGCCGCAGGGAAAAACTGTTTTTT. This sequence encodes CASSLGRREKLFF.

To note about this clone: This same CDR3 is encoded by further DNA sequences in the sample. The chain uses TRBV6-5 and TRBJ1-2, with TRBD1 matching 7 bases. V lost 5 bases, J lost 1 base, and 1 base stayed unmatched. From germline, CDR1 is MNHEY and CDR2 SVGAGI. The CDR3 covers 13 residues. The DNA of the CDR3 is TGTGCCAGCAGTCGACAGGGTAACTATGGCTACACCTTC. Amino acid sequence: CASSRQGNYGYTF.

The chain links TRBV12-3 or TRBV12-4 to TRBJ2-3, with D unresolved. The CDR3 contains 12 residues. V was shortened by 5 bases and J by 0 bases, with 3 bases between the two germline ends. The CDR3 coding sequence is TGTGCCAGCAGTACTAGCACAGATACGCAGTATTTT. It codes for CASSTSTDTQYF.

This clone turned up a few times. The chain couples TRBV13 to TRBJ1-2; tentatively, D is TRBD1 (5 bases). V was cut by 4 bases and J by 7 bases, with 10 bases left in between. CDR1 and CDR2 (germline): PRHDT, FYEKMQ (reference sequence). The CDR3 has 12 residues. The CDR3 is CASSSQGGGYTF. The CDR3 DNA reads TGTGCCAGCAGCTCCCAGGGCGGTGGCTACACCTTC.